This TCR beta chain originates from a study of shared clonotypes between healthy human individuals (dated by TCRdb to the early 2020s). About the investigation overall: A couple of women and a few men aged 18 to 49 years were included in the cohort. For each donor, CD4 naive and CD4 memory were each given three plates, CD8 naive was given two plates, and CD8 memory was given one plate. Blood TCR repertoires of 5 or 6 healthy adults were deeply sequenced to estimate repertoire size and the extent of clonotype sharing between individuals. To increase sequencing depth and limit assay-specific biases, TCR repertoire library preparation and sequencing were carried out by different laboratories using diverse techniques. Per donor, leukapheresis produced somewhere between about 0.9 and 9 billion PBMCs.

Using the deep immunoSEQ assay, multiplex PCR amplified TCR CDR3 regions from genomic DNA. Genomic DNA extracted from each cell subset was distributed evenly over all wells of several immunoSEQ 96-well plates, and each plate served as one replicate. Each replicate PCR for sorted subsets received approximately 220 ng genomic DNA, equal to roughly 29,000 T cell genomes. The purified libraries were quantified using a Qubit 3.0 fluorometer, sized with a Bioanalyzer 2100, and then quantified again using the KAPA Library Quantification kit. A separate single-read 150-cycle Illumina NextSeq 550 flow cell was used to sequence each immunoSEQ 96-well plate. The original methods were these. Because the immunoSEQ output included only junctional sequences and no quality scores, the filtering could not be the same as the filtering used for full-length reads. Sequences were annotated with PyIR, a Python wrapper for IgBLAST v1.9, using IMGT germline references to assign V/J genes and CDR3. Any read was removed if the V/J assignment was weak (E-value above 1e-6), the CDR3 was missing, or the read contained stop codons, out-of-frame junctions, or ambiguous translated residues. A V3J clonotype was defined by an identical inferred V gene, J gene, and CDR3 amino acid sequence. Percentage overlap between repertoires was computed as shared unique clonotypes divided by the size of the smaller repertoire. Richness of each repertoire was evaluated using RTK rarefaction, the Chao1 estimator, and Recon v2.1 estimates of unobserved clonotypes. OLGA was used to compute generation probabilities for all TCRbeta clonotypes that the gDNA method yielded from a handful of donors. Here the immuneACCESS table is served through TCRdb, limited to in-frame sequences with V and J called. Missing clones are a known gap in these copies; in checked studies unresolved V genes cover under half, and the rest lacks a known reason. V and J calls and clone size come straight from that table; D and trimming were deduced from the DNA. This sample comprises 800,000 to 1,200,000 clones, roughly 74% of them detected only once. The ten top clones hold 0.5% to 0.6% of the sample.

Comments on this clone: Its antigen is still unknown. No clone much larger than this one lies a single base away; base qualities are absent.

The donors were healthy, HIV-negative adults who had no recently reported acute infections or vaccinations. Every donor was a Caucasian adult living in Nashville, Tennessee, USA. CD4+ T cells were enriched by magnetic negative selection, after which naive cells were positively selected on CD45RA and the negative fraction was taken as the memory subset. Blood was obtained by leukapheresis, after which PBMCs were separated by Ficoll-Histopaque density gradient centrifugation and cryopreserved in liquid nitrogen vapor phase. Analytical flow cytometry was used to check the purity and quantity of every magnetically sorted T cell population. Genomic DNA was isolated from every sorted fraction and measured by UV absorbance on a Nanodrop 2000c. The research as a whole found: Naive subsets generally had larger estimated clonotype richness than memory subsets. Sampling was restricted to blood, and TCR repertoires in tissues likely differ from the TCR repertoires found in blood. When a handful of donors were compared, the shared fraction of clonotypes was about 5.5% for naive CD4, more than 3% for naive CD8, roughly 2.5% for memory CD4, and around 0.37% for memory CD8. Compared with non-shared clonotypes, the clonotypes found in all four sorted-subset donors had higher generation probabilities. Because the study included only a small number of donors, the genetic and exposure-history diversity represented was limited. Based on pairwise subsampling, the degree of clonotype sharing among donors was expected to be affected by sequencing depth. Incomplete sequencing was indicated by rarefaction of sorted-subset datasets, despite the large sequencing depth.

Taken from cysteine to phenylalanine, the CDR3 has 15 residues. Left in the record is the CDR3 DNA by itself, 45 bases read in frame from the first base. The germline V gene provides CDR1 MGHRA and CDR2 YSYEKL. Trimming removed 4 bases from V and 4 bases from J, leaving 11 bases between the germline ends. The source material was memory CD4+ T cells from PBMCs. In the paper's terms, the cell subset or site label means: CD45RA-negative fraction. The sequence joins TRBV4-1 to TRBJ2-6, with TRBD2 tentatively as D gene (6 bases match). This sequence was found in a man aged 18 to 35 in good health. Some clones in this sample may be carry-over from other donors' samples. The DNA sequence reads TGCGCCAGCAGCCGGGGGGTTTTAGGGGCCAACGTCCTGACTTTC. Its amino acids are CASSRGVLGANVLTF.